A single sample gave rise to the 31 T cell receptor beta chains below, sequenced in a study of blood T cells in healthy people across ages. With a J-beta primer mix and a sample-barcoded 5' primer, a second PCR ran 7 to 11 cycles. A single record per CDR3 protein comes from TCRdb applying MiXCR to the 5' RACE reads. The table includes approximately 680,000 distinct CDR3 sequences, 32% detected once. The sample taken for sequencing was blood. These receptors originate from a woman of 80 years or more in good health.

This clonotype was detected many times. This sequence joins TRBV20-1 and TRBJ2-1; TRBD2 matches at 8 bases. J was trimmed by 2 bases and V by 3 bases; bases with no gene match: 15. This CDR3 comprises 18 residues. Germline V CDR1 and CDR2: DFQATT, SNEGSKA (reference sequence). CDR3 nucleotides: TGCAGTGCTAGTGGCGGGGGGACTCCCCAAATCCCCTACAATGAGCAGTTCTTC. Translation gives CSASGGGTPQIPYNEQFF.

This clonotype turned up a few times. This chain joins TRBV5-1 and TRBJ1-6, with 9 bases fitting TRBD1. The ends lost 1 base at V and 7 bases at J; junction bases unmatched: 6. This CDR3 is built from 16 residues. The germline V gene encodes CDR1 SGHRS and CDR2 YFSETQ. The CDR3: CASSLTGQGLNSPLHF. In DNA, the CDR3 is TGCGCCAGCAGCTTGACGGGACAGGGCTTAAATTCACCCCTCCACTTT.

Many counts were recorded for this clonotype. The V gene is TRBV12-3 or TRBV12-4, the J gene TRBJ2-3; a weak D match, TRBD1 (5 bases). V dropped 9 bases and J dropped 1 base, with 17 bases sitting between them. This CDR3 has 15 residues. The CDR3 region is CASWQGRKRTDTQYF. In DNA, the CDR3 is TGTGCCAGTTGGCAGGGCAGAAAACGCACAGATACGCAGTATTTT.

This clonotype has more than one count but fewer than ten. A much larger clone lies one base from this, so it may be a read error. The chain carries TRBV6-6 and TRBJ2-5; 7 bases are a match to TRBD2. Trimming cost V 7 bases and J 5 bases; bases outside gene matches: 13. Per germline, CDR1 MNHNY and CDR2 SVGAGI (reference sequence). The CDR3 loop spans 15 amino acids. CDR3 bases: TGTGCCAGCACCCGGGGACCGGGGAGGGGTGAGACCCAGTACTTC. It encodes CASTRGPGRGETQYF.

A remark on this clonotype: This likely comes from a read error, as the CDR3 has no conserved phenylalanine or tryptophan at its end. The rearrangement links TRBV5-1 to TRBJ2-7; D not resolved. The J call may be in error: the DNA end matches TRBJ2-5 better. The CDR3 spans 14 residues. CDR1 and CDR2 from the germline V gene are SGHRS and YFSETQ. CDR3 DNA: TGCGCCAGCAGCTGGCTAGGAACCCAAGAGACCCAGTACAAC. Translation: CASSWLGTQETQYN.

The genes are TRBV21-1 and TRBJ1-1. TRBV21-1 is a pseudogene. This CDR3 is 12 amino acids long. The CDR3, as DNA: TGTGCCAGCAGCTTAGAACGTGAAGGAGCTTTCTTT. The encoded protein is CASSLEREGAFF.

J is TRBJ2-6 and V is TRBV2, with D possibly matching TRBD1 (5 bases). The V end lost 8 bases, the J end lost 0 bases, and 11 bases lay between the germline ends. This CDR3 has 15 residues. CDR1 is SNHLY, CDR2 FYNNEI, per germline. CDR3 DNA: TGTGCCAGCGGCGAACAGGACTCTGGGGCCAACGTCCTGACTTTC. Its protein is CASGEQDSGANVLTF.

This clonotype was observed at least ten times. This chain's CDR3 is CSAIVGENTEAFF. Written as DNA, the CDR3 is TGCAGTGCAATAGTCGGGGAAAACACTGAAGCTTTCTTT. The chain recombines TRBV20-1 with TRBJ1-1; D remains ambiguous. The V and J ends lost 6 bases and 2 bases respectively, with 13 bases between them. Per germline, CDR1 DFQATT and CDR2 SNEGSKA (reference sequence). CDR3 length: 13 amino acids.

The sample holds many counts of this clonotype. The V gene is TRBV7-2, the J gene TRBJ2-5; D is undetermined. CDR1 and CDR2 (germline): SGHTA, FQGNSA. CDR3 length equals 16 residues. V lost 1 base, J lost 2 bases, and 14 bases lay in between. This chain's CDR3 is CASSLEAGRPQETQYF. In DNA, the CDR3 is TGTGCCAGCAGCTTAGAGGCAGGAAGGCCTCAAGAGACCCAGTACTTC. The full variable domain, completed using reference TRBV7-2 and TRBJ2-5, is GAGVSQSPSNKVTEKGKDVELRCDPISGHTALYWYRQSLGQGLEFLIYFQGNSAPDKSGLPSDRFSAERTGGSVSTLTIQRTQQEDSAVYLCASSLEAGRPQETQYFGPGTRLLVL.

The rearrangement uses TRBV21-1 and TRBJ1-1; the table's D call, TRBD1, has no DNA check behind it. TRBV21-1 is noted as a pseudogene. The CDR3 covers 13 residues. The CDR3 sequence: CARTPGQGTEAFF. CDR3 sequence (DNA): TGTGCCAGAACACCGGGACAGGGCACTGAAGCTTTCTTT.

This clonotype has more than one count but fewer than ten. The chain employs TRBV7-6 and TRBJ2-7; weak D call: TRBD2 (5 bases). The ends were cut back, 5 bases at V and 2 bases at J, with 16 bases in the middle. The germline CDR1 and CDR2 sequences are SGHVS and FNYEAQ. There are 15 residues in the CDR3. DNA for the CDR3: TGTGCCAGCAGCCTCGCCGGACTTGGCACCTACGAGCAGTACTTC. This gives the protein CASSLAGLGTYEQYF.

The V and J genes are TRBV27 and TRBJ1-2; weak D call: TRBD1 (6 bases). The V end was cut by 2 bases, the J end by 4 bases, with 8 bases between. Germline assignment: CDR1 MNHEY and CDR2 SMNVEV (reference sequence). CDR3 length: 13 residues. The DNA of the CDR3 is TGTGCCAGCAGTTTAAACAGGGTCTATGGCTACACCTTC. Protein product: CASSLNRVYGYTF.

This clonotype was counted many times. J is TRBJ2-7 and V is TRBV5-1, with D perhaps matching TRBD2 (6 bases). The CDR3 is 14 residues long. Per germline, CDR1 SGHRS and CDR2 YFSETQ. The ends were cut back, 5 bases at V and 7 bases at J, with 19 bases in the middle. CDR3 nucleotides: TGCGCCAGCAGTCCAACAACCGTGGAGGGGGAGCAGTACTTC. Protein sequence: CASSPTTVEGEQYF.

Many counts were recorded for this clonotype. The chain links TRBV29-1 to TRBJ1-1; D is uncertain. CDR1 SQVTM and CDR2 ANQGSEA come from the germline V gene. V was clipped by 5 bases and J by 11 bases, with 21 bases between them. CDR3 length equals 13 residues. CDR3 region: CSVNPTQASAAFF. The CDR3 coding sequence is TGCAGCGTTAACCCGACTCAGGCCTCAGCGGCTTTCTTT.

A note on this clonotype: Possible read error: a much larger clone is one base away. The V gene is TRBV29-1, the J gene TRBJ1-2; D gene unclear. Per the germline V gene, CDR1 is SQVTM and CDR2 is ANQGSEA. This CDR3 is 12 amino acids long. The DNA for the CDR3 is TGCAGCGTTGTCCCAAATTTCGTTGGCTGCACCTTC. Protein product: CSVVPNFVGCTF. Full variable domain (remainder filled in from reference TRBV29-1 and TRBJ1-2): SAVISQKPSRDICQRGTSLTIQCQVDSQVTMMFWYRQQPGQSLTLIATANQGSEATYESGFVIDKFPISRPNLTFSTLTVSNMSPEDSSIYLCSVVPNFVGCTFGSGTRLTVV.

This chain connects TRBV19 to TRBJ2-7; possibly TRBD2 for D (5 bases). The CDR3 is 15 amino acids. Germline values: CDR1 LNHDA, CDR2 SQIVND (reference sequence). The V gene lost 7 bases and the J gene lost 3 bases, with 19 bases spanning the gap. The CDR3 protein is CASKPQSGGYYEQYF. In DNA form, the CDR3 reads TGTGCCAGTAAACCCCAGAGCGGCGGGTACTACGAGCAGTACTTC.

This rearrangement joins TRBV10-3 to TRBJ1-2; D call uncertain. The length of the CDR3 is 14 residues. CDR1 is ENHRY and CDR2 is SYGVKD in the germline V gene. The V gene lost 3 bases and the J gene lost 4 bases, with 12 bases spanning the gap. The CDR3 region has the DNA TGTGCCATCAGTGACCGGGGTGCTGCCTATGGCTACACCTTC. Translation gives CAISDRGAAYGYTF.

This clonotype occurred many times. The chain is built from TRBV7-2 and TRBJ1-5; no reliable D call. V lost 4 bases to trimming and J lost 6 bases, with 10 bases between them. Germline CDR1 and CDR2: SGHTA and FQGNSA. There are 13 residues in the CDR3. The DNA for the CDR3 is TGTGCCAGCAGCTCCAATCCCCGTCAGCCCCAGCATTTT. Its protein product is CASSSNPRQPQHF. The full variable domain, completed using reference TRBV7-2 and TRBJ1-5, is GAGVSQSPSNKVTEKGKDVELRCDPISGHTALYWYRQSLGQGLEFLIYFQGNSAPDKSGLPSDRFSAERTGGSVSTLTIQRTQQEDSAVYLCASSSNPRQPQHFGDGTRLSIL.

This clonotype was counted at least ten times. The chain joins TRBV20-1 to TRBJ2-1; D is undetermined. The CDR3 consists of 10 residues. The germline V and J ends were trimmed by 5 bases and 9 bases, with 8 bases remaining between them. CDR1 is DFQATT, CDR2 SNEGSKA, per germline (reference sequence). Here the CDR3 reads CSAGSGEQFF. CDR3 nucleotide sequence: TGCAGTGCTGGGTCGGGTGAGCAGTTCTTC.

This clonotype was counted at least ten times. CDR3: CASSLAPGARNSNQPQHF. The DNA for the CDR3 is TGTGCCAGCAGCTTGGCTCCGGGGGCGCGGAATAGCAATCAGCCCCAGCATTTT. The V call is TRBV5-6, the J call TRBJ1-5, with D possibly matching TRBD1 (6 bases). CDR1 SGHDT and CDR2 YYEEEE come from the germline V gene. The V gene lost 0 bases and the J gene lost 0 bases, with 16 bases spanning the gap. This CDR3 has 18 amino acids. Using reference TRBV5-6 and TRBJ1-5 for the parts outside the CDR3, the full variable domain is DAGVTQSPTHLIKTRGQQVTLRCSPKSGHDTVSWYQQALGQGPQFIFQYYEEEERQRGNFPDRFSGHQFPNYSSELNVNALLLGDSALYLCASSLAPGARNSNQPQHFGDGTRLSIL.

This clonotype occurred many times. The J gene is TRBJ2-1, the V gene TRBV11-3; D gene unclear. The germline CDR1 and CDR2 sequences are SGHNT and YENEEA. Trimming took off 5 bases at V and 5 bases at J, with 10 bases between the two ends. The CDR3 has 13 amino acids. This CDR3 is CASSKVPDNEQFF. The CDR3 nucleotides are TGTGCCAGCAGCAAGGTACCCGACAATGAGCAGTTCTTC.

In this sample, this clonotype turned up many times. The rearrangement uses TRBV15 and TRBJ2-7; TRBD1 agrees at 8 bases. Germline assignment: CDR1 LNHNV and CDR2 YYDKDF (reference sequence). Trimming removed 2 bases from V and 2 bases from J; junction bases left unmatched: 11. The CDR3 consists of 17 residues. CDR3: CATSRTPGQAIPYEQYF. The DNA of the CDR3 is TGTGCCACCAGCAGAACTCCGGGACAGGCGATACCCTACGAGCAGTACTTC.

Remarks on this clonotype: This clone may be a read error of a much larger clone one base away. V usage is TRBV2 and J usage is TRBJ2-1, with a tentative D call TRBD1 (6 bases). The tail of the sequence fits TRBJ2-7 better, so the J call may be wrong. CDR1 SNHLY and CDR2 FYNNEI come from the germline V gene. The CDR3 has 14 residues. The CDR3 is CASREQGFYNEQYF. DNA for the CDR3: TGTGCCAGCAGGGAACAGGGTTTTTACAATGAGCAGTACTTC.

This clonotype was found a few times. The V call is TRBV6-2 or TRBV6-3, the J call TRBJ1-6; TRBD1 might be the D (5 bases). Germline CDR1 is MNHEY and CDR2 is SVGEGT. The V gene lost 6 bases and the J gene lost 7 bases, with 13 bases spanning the gap. CDR3 length: 14 amino acids. The CDR3 sequence is CASRKGRGNSPLHF. The DNA of the CDR3 is TGTGCCAGCAGAAAGGGGAGGGGCAATTCACCCCTCCACTTT.

As for this clonotype: It may be a read error: a sequence one base away is much more abundant. This chain links TRBV30 with TRBJ2-5, with TRBD1 matching over 9 bases. The junction had 16 bases not matched to a gene; V was cut back by 0 bases and J by 11 bases. Germline lookup yields CDR1 GTSNPN and CDR2 SVGIG (reference sequence). The CDR3 length is 16 residues. CDR3 residues: CAWSVLQGAGYNEQYF. DNA for the CDR3: TGTGCCTGGAGTGTTTTACAGGGGGCAGGGTACAATGAGCAGTACTTC. The full variable domain, rest sourced from reference TRBV30 and TRBJ2-5, is SQTIHQWPATLVQPVGSPLSLECTVEGTSNPNLYWYRQAAGRGLQLLFYSVGIGQISSEVPQNLSASRPQDRQFILSSKKLLLSDSGFYLCAWSVLQGAGYNEQYFGPGTRLLVL.

J is TRBJ2-7 and V is TRBV7-2, with a weak D call TRBD2 (6 bases). This CDR3 has 13 residues. Between the trimmed V and J ends, which lost 3 bases and 5 bases, there was a span of 11 bases. Looked up from germline, CDR1 is SGHTA and CDR2 is FQGNSA. The CDR3 region has the DNA TGTGCCAGCAGCTTCGTGGCGGGGAACGAGCAGTACTTC. This gives the protein CASSFVAGNEQYF. Variable domain in full (rest from reference TRBV7-2 and TRBJ2-7): GAGVSQSPSNKVTEKGKDVELRCDPISGHTALYWYRQSLGQGLEFLIYFQGNSAPDKSGLPSDRFSAERTGGSVSTLTIQRTQQEDSAVYLCASSFVAGNEQYFGPGTRLTVT.

V is TRBV7-9 and J is TRBJ2-1; the match to TRBD2 covers 7 bases. V dropped 5 bases and J dropped 8; count of bases not matched to a gene: 18. Germline-derived CDR1 and CDR2 are SEHNR and FQNEAQ (reference sequence). This CDR3 comprises 17 residues. Here the CDR3 DNA reads TGTGCCAGCAGCCCTGGATCGAGCGGGGTGTTTTTGGATGAGCAGTTCTTC. Translated, it gives CASSPGSSGVFLDEQFF.

The chain combines TRBV7-2 with TRBJ1-1; no definite D call. The V gene lost 2 bases and the J gene lost 0 bases, with 10 bases spanning the gap. The CDR3 spans 15 residues. Germline V gene sequence: CDR1 SGHTA, CDR2 FQGNSA. For the CDR3, the DNA is TGTGCCAGCAGCTTACAAGGAAACATGAACACTGAAGCTTTCTTT. Translation: CASSLQGNMNTEAFF.

In its sample, this clonotype was seen many times. This chain connects TRBV28 to TRBJ2-5; 8 bases are a match to TRBD1. The ends lost 3 bases at V and 0 bases at J; junction bases unmatched: 6. Germline V gene sequence: CDR1 MDHEN, CDR2 SYDVKM. The CDR3 covers 16 residues. CDR3 nucleotide sequence: TGTGCCAGCAGTTTCCCGGACAGGGAGGACCAAGAGACCCAGTACTTC. Its translation is CASSFPDREDQETQYF.

J is TRBJ2-2 and V is TRBV6-5; 8 bases line up with TRBD2. Germline V gives CDR1 MNHEY, CDR2 SVGAGI. Trimming took 9 bases from V and 2 from J; bases not matched to a gene: 11. The CDR3 has 16 amino acids. The CDR3 DNA is TGTGCCAGTTCACCGGGACTAGTGGTAAACACCGGGGAGCTGTTTTTT. Residues: CASSPGLVVNTGELFF.

The table lists this clonotype with many counts. The chain uses TRBV27 and TRBJ1-2; a possible D gene is TRBD1 (6 bases). The CDR3 runs to 15 residues. CDR1 and CDR2 from the germline V gene are MNHEY and SMNVEV (reference sequence). V was cut by 2 bases and J by 2 bases, with 12 bases left in between. In DNA, the CDR3 is TGTGCCAGCAGTTTAACACAGGGCAAGAACTATGGCTACACCTTC. This codes for CASSLTQGKNYGYTF.